The rows below give T cell receptor beta chains drawn from one sample of a study of shared T cell receptors in the human thymus. Assay: immunoSEQ multiplex PCR; the TCRdb copy retains only in-frame clones and omits some. The profile shows approximately 730,000 clones, 80% to 90% of them singletons. In addition, the sample was reused for a study of human thymus T cells.

The sequencing sample was made of thymocytes. The source of these receptors is a girl in the first two years of life with a congenital heart defect. Both conserved end residues are part of each CDR3. D genes are given only for firm matches. Clone size, where shown, is once, few, many, or a class for clones that have expanded.

TRBJ1-1 NA TRBD1 TRBV29-1 TGCAGCGTGGGGGGACAGAAGAACACTGAAGCTTTCTTT CSVGGQKNTEAFF
TRBJ2-7 NA NA TRBV19 TGTGCCAGTAGTCCAGGACTAGGGGGCTACGAGCAGTACTTC CASSPGLGGYEQYF
TRBJ2-7 NA NA TRBV6-1 TGTGCCAGCAGTGAATATGGAGGGGTCGACGAGCAGTACTTC CASSEYGGVDEQYF
TRBJ1-4 few NA TRBV6-5 TGTGCCAGCAGTTACTCGTGGGGGGGGCAAAATGAAAAACTGTTTTTT CASSYSWGGQNEKLFF
TRBJ1-1 NA NA TRBV30 TGTGCCTGGAGTGTAAGGGCGCGGGGGAACACTGAAGCTTTCTTT CAWSVRARGNTEAFF
TRBJ1-6 few TRBD1 TRBV5-1 TGCGCCAGCAGCATCCGTGGGGCTGACCCGGACAGGGTGGAAAATTCACCCCTCCACTTT CASSIRGADPDRVENSPLHF
TRBJ1-2 NA NA TRBV27 TGTGCCAGCAGTTCCACAGGACCCTGGCGGGGCTACACCTTC CASSSTGPWRGYTF
TRBJ1-5 NA NA TRBV4-1 TGCGCCAGCAGCCAAGAGGAGAGCAATCAGCCCCAGCATTTT CASSQEESNQPQHF
TRBJ1-3 NA TRBD1 TRBV9 TGTGCCAGCAGCCCGACGGGACAGCCTGGGGGCACCATATATTTT CASSPTGQPGGTIYF
TRBJ1-1 NA NA TRBV21-1 TGTGCCAGCAGCAAAGTATCGGGGACCCAGGAGGGGAACACTGAAGCTTTCTTT CASSKVSGTQEGNTEAFF
TRBJ1-2 NA TRBD1 TRBV13 TGTGCCAGCAGCCACCCGGGACAGGGCTTCTATGGCTACACCTTC CASSHPGQGFYGYTF
TRBJ2-3 NA TRBD2 TRBV5-1 TGCGCCAGCAGCTTGGGACTAGCGGGCCGCACAGATACGCAGTATTTT CASSLGLAGRTDTQYF
TRBJ2-7 NA TRBD1 TRBV5-5 TGTGCCAGCAGCCGACGGGACAGGGAGTACGAGCAGTACTTC CASSRRDREYEQYF
TRBJ2-1 NA TRBD1 TRBV11-3 TGTGCCAGCAGCTTCATCGCGACGGGACAGGGCTACAATGAGCAGTTCTTC CASSFIATGQGYNEQFF
TRBJ1-2 NA NA TRBV5-8 TGTGCCAGCAGCTTGGTGCCTGGGCCTAACTATGGCTACACCTTC CASSLVPGPNYGYTF
TRBJ1-2 NA NA TRBV28 TGTGCCAGCAGTTATAAAGGCTACACCTTC CASSYKGYTF
TRBJ2-1 NA TRBD1 TRBV5-1 TGCGCCAGCAGCTCCAAAGAGGCAGGTGGGGACAGGGACGGCCATGAGCAGTTCTTC CASSSKEAGGDRDGHEQFF
TRBJ2-1 NA NA TRBV2 TGTGCCAGCAGCAAATCGGAAGGGGCCCCCTACAATGAGCAGTTCTTC CASSKSEGAPYNEQFF
TRBJ2-7 NA NA TRBV9 TGTGCCAGCAGCTCAGGGGGGACTAGCTCCTACGAGCAGTACTTC CASSSGGTSSYEQYF
TRBJ1-2 NA NA TRBV12-5 TGTGCTAGTGGTTTGGTGGGACTAACTGGGGCCGGCTACACCTTC CASGLVGLTGAGYTF
TRBJ1-6 NA NA TRBV10-3 TGTGCCATGGCTGACAATAATTCACCCCTCCACTTT CAMADNNSPLHF
TRBJ2-2 NA NA TRBV19 TGTGCCAGTAGTATGGGCGTTAGGGGCCGTGGGGAGCTGTTTTTT CASSMGVRGRGELFF
TRBJ2-3 NA NA TRBV19 TGTGCCAGTAGTATAACCCCACTGATGAATGGAGATACGCAGTATTTT CASSITPLMNGDTQYF
TRBJ1-3 once TRBD1 TRBV4-1 TGCGCCAGCAGCCAAACTCTAGGGACAGGCTCTGGAAACACCATATATTTT CASSQTLGTGSGNTIYF
TRBJ2-3 NA NA TRBV12-5 TGTGCTAGTGGTTTGGTAATAACAGAACGAGATACGCAGTATTTT CASGLVITERDTQYF
TRBJ2-3 few NA TRBV14 TGTGCCAGCAGCCGACCCCCGGGTGTAGACACAGATACGCAGTATTTT CASSRPPGVDTDTQYF
TRBJ1-5 NA NA TRBV19 TGTGCCAGTACCGGCAGGGTCGGCAATCAGCCCCAGCATTTT CASTGRVGNQPQHF
TRBJ1-4 NA NA TRBV27 TGTGCCAGCAGTCTAGGGGGTATGGGTGAAAAACTGTTTTTT CASSLGGMGEKLFF
TRBJ2-6 NA NA TRBV7-2 TGTGCCAGCAGCTTAGACGAGCTAGCACCTACTGGGGCCAACGTCCTGACTTTC CASSLDELAPTGANVLTF
TRBJ2-6 NA NA TRBV4-3 TGCGCCAGCAGCCACTTACAGGGTAAGCCTGGGGCCAACGTCCTGACTTTC CASSHLQGKPGANVLTF
TRBJ2-1 NA NA TRBV10-1 TGCGCCAGCAATCCGCGTGAGCAGTTCTTC CASNPREQFF
TRBJ1-6 once TRBD1 TRBV10-3 TGTGCCATCAGTGTGGACAGGGATAATTCACCCCTCCACTTT CAISVDRDNSPLHF
TRBJ2-7 NA TRBD1 TRBV27 TGTGCCAGCGGGTGGGACAGCCACTACGAGCAGTACTTC CASGWDSHYEQYF
TRBJ1-1 NA NA TRBV5-6 TGTGCCAGCAGCTTGTATCCGGGGCCAGCGGGTGAAGCTTTCTTT CASSLYPGPAGEAFF
TRBJ2-2 NA TRBD2 TRBV6-4 TGTGCCAGCAGTGGGCTAGCGGGTGGCACCGGGGAGCTGTTTTTT CASSGLAGGTGELFF
TRBJ1-5 NA NA TRBV19 TGTGCCAGTAGTACATCGACAGGCCTTTACGGGGATCAGCCCCAGCATTTT CASSTSTGLYGDQPQHF
TRBJ1-5 NA TRBD1 TRBV6-1 TGTGCCAGCAGTTCGTCGACAGGGAAGTCTCAGCCCCAGCATTTT CASSSSTGKSQPQHF
TRBJ2-2 NA NA TRBV9 TGTGCCACCTCGGACAAACTCACCGGGGAGCTGTTTTTT CATSDKLTGELFF
TRBJ1-2 few NA TRBV4-1 TGCGCCAGCAGCCAAAAGACTGGGGGCCCGGAGGCCTATGGCTACACCTTC CASSQKTGGPEAYGYTF
TRBJ1-5 few TRBD1 TRBV28 TGTGCCAGCAGTTTGGACAGGGAACAGCCCCAGCATTTT CASSLDREQPQHF
TRBJ1-1 NA NA TRBV5-1 TGCGCCAGCAGCTTGGTGGGAGGGACCGCTGAAGCTTTCTTT CASSLVGGTAEAFF
TRBJ1-2 NA TRBD1 TRBV18 TGTGCCAGCTCACAACGGACAGGGCGAGGGTACTATGGCTACACCTTC CASSQRTGRGYYGYTF
TRBJ2-7 NA NA TRBV27 TGTGCCAGCAGTTTAAGTAACACCCAGTACGAGCAGTACTTC CASSLSNTQYEQYF